Listed below are T cell receptor beta chains from one sample, sequenced in a study of blood T cells in healthy people across ages. One entry per CDR3 protein, called by TCRdb with MiXCR from the 5' RACE reads. The sample holds over 1.5 million distinct CDR3 sequences, about 49% seen once. The sequenced sample was blood. The source is a woman between 35 and 50 years old in good health. CDR3s include the opening cysteine and the closing phenylalanine or tryptophan. D genes are given only for firm matches. Some rows mark clone size as missing; the rest say once, few, many or name a class of expanded clone.

cdr3_aa	cdr3_nt	d_call	j_call	clone_size	v_call
CASSPGLPTTYEQYF	TGTGCCAGCAGCCCGGGACTACCAACAACCTACGAGCAGTACTTC	TRBD2	TRBJ2-7	few	TRBV28
CSVDPGSTYGYTF	TGCAGCGTTGACCCAGGGAGTACCTATGGCTACACCTTC	-	TRBJ1-2	-	TRBV29-1
CASRGALHEQYF	TGTGCCAGCAGGGGGGCCCTCCACGAGCAGTACTTC	-	TRBJ2-7	-	TRBV2
CASSIDRTDLAKNIQYF	TGTGCCAGTAGTATAGATAGGACAGATTTAGCCAAAAACATTCAGTACTTC	-	TRBJ2-4	-	TRBV19
CASTNPIQGMQYF	TGTGCCAGCACCAATCCGATACAGGGGATGCAGTACTTC	TRBD1	TRBJ2-7	-	TRBV5-6
CASSPRTGEFYNEQFF	TGCGCCAGCAGCCCGCGGACGGGGGAGTTTTACAATGAGCAGTTCTTC	-	TRBJ2-1	-	TRBV5-1
CASSFQGGEAFF	TGTGCCAGCAGTTTCCAGGGCGGTGAAGCTTTCTTT	-	TRBJ1-1	-	TRBV28
CATSRTGGMETQYF	TGTGCCACCAGCAGAACAGGGGGCATGGAGACCCAGTACTTC	TRBD1	TRBJ2-5	-	TRBV15
CSARDQGGADEQYF	TGCAGTGCTAGAGATCAGGGGGGCGCCGACGAGCAGTACTTC	-	TRBJ2-7	-	TRBV20-1
CASSQTMLTNEQFF	TGCGCCAGCAGTCAAACGATGCTTACTAATGAGCAGTTCTTC	-	TRBJ2-1	once	TRBV4-3
CASSQDGQGQNIQYF	TGCGCCAGCAGCCAAGATGGTCAGGGCCAAAACATTCAGTACTTC	-	TRBJ2-4	-	TRBV4-1
CASSLVQQGNQPQHF	TGCGCCAGCAGCTTGGTTCAACAGGGAAATCAGCCCCAGCATTTT	-	TRBJ1-5	-	TRBV5-1
CASSFGTSGFTYEQYF	TGTGCCAGCAGCTTCGGGACTAGCGGTTTTACCTACGAGCAGTACTTC	TRBD2	TRBJ2-7	few	TRBV7-2
CSAKRDREETQYF	TGCAGTGCTAAACGGGACAGGGAAGAGACCCAGTACTTC	TRBD1	TRBJ2-5	-	TRBV20-1
CASSQRALGDGSSGANVLTF	TGTGCCAGCAGTCAGCGGGCGTTAGGGGACGGATCCTCTGGGGCCAACGTCCTGACTTTC	-	TRBJ2-6	few	TRBV12-3/TRBV12-4
CASSQERRNYSNQPQHF	TGTGCCAGCAGCCAAGAGAGGAGGAACTATAGCAATCAGCCCCAGCATTTT	-	TRBJ1-5	-	TRBV4-2
CASSYSVGSYEQFF	TGTGCCAGCAGTTACAGCGTCGGAAGCTACGAGCAGTTCTTC	-	TRBJ2-1	-	TRBV6-2/TRBV6-3
CASSLGLSNEQFF	TGTGCCAGCAGCTTAGGACTCTCGAATGAGCAGTTCTTC	-	TRBJ2-1	many	TRBV5-1
CASSYVGGGSSYEQYF	TGTGCCAGCAGTTACGTGGGCGGGGGAAGCTCCTACGAGCAGTACTTC	TRBD2	TRBJ2-7	-	TRBV6-2/TRBV6-3
CASQETSGYHNEQYF	TGCGCCAGCCAGGAGACTAGCGGCTATCACAATGAGCAGTACTTC	TRBD2	TRBJ2-7	-	TRBV5-1
CASSLEGGANEKLFF	TGTGCCAGCAGCTTGGAGGGGGGGGCTAATGAAAAACTGTTTTTT	-	TRBJ1-4	-	TRBV5-5
CASSLQWQGRGYTF	TGTGCCAGCAGCTTACAATGGCAGGGACGAGGCTACACCTTC	-	TRBJ1-2	-	TRBV7-2
CASSYSPNPKNIQYF	TGTGCCAGCAGTTACTCACCGAATCCCAAAAACATTCAGTACTTC	-	TRBJ2-4	-	TRBV6-2/TRBV6-3
CASSYSIEILYNEQFF	TGTGCCAGCAGTTACTCGATCGAGATCCTATACAATGAGCAGTTCTTC	-	TRBJ2-1	-	TRBV6-2/TRBV6-3
CASSFRDTDTDTQYF	TGTGCCAGCAGCTTCCGGGACACTGACACAGATACGCAGTATTTT	-	TRBJ2-3	-	TRBV11-2
CASSLAPRLDTQYF	TGTGCCAGCAGCTTAGCCCCCCGGTTGGATACGCAGTATTTT	-	TRBJ2-3	-	TRBV7-9
CASSLLGTETDTQYF	TGTGCCAGCAGTCTCCTCGGGACCGAAACAGATACGCAGTATTTT	-	TRBJ2-3	-	TRBV12-3/TRBV12-4
CSARDWGSGDNEQFF	TGCAGTGCTAGAGATTGGGGTAGCGGGGACAATGAGCAGTTCTTC	TRBD2	TRBJ2-1	-	TRBV20-1
CASSLIQGYADTQYF	TGTGCCAGCAGCCTTATACAGGGTTACGCAGATACGCAGTATTTT	-	TRBJ2-3	-	TRBV11-1
CASSPWGGNYGYTF	TGTGCCAGCAGTCCCTGGGGGGGCAACTATGGCTACACCTTC	-	TRBJ1-2	-	TRBV27
CASTPSWGWETQYF	TGTGCCAGCACCCCCAGCTGGGGATGGGAGACCCAGTACTTC	-	TRBJ2-5	-	TRBV27
CASSARTDLYKQYF	TGTGCCAGCAGCGCTCGGACAGACCTCTACAAGCAGTACTTC	-	TRBJ2-7	-	TRBV7-2
CASSNPGQYSGANVLTF	TGCGCCAGCAGCAATCCGGGACAGTACTCTGGGGCCAACGTCCTGACTTTC	TRBD1	TRBJ2-6	-	TRBV5-1
CASSIGVSYEQYF	TGTGCCAGCAGTATAGGGGTCTCCTACGAGCAGTACTTC	-	TRBJ2-7	-	TRBV6-5
CASSQDRVGVRDGSGTEAFF	TGTGCCAGCAGCCAAGACAGGGTGGGTGTCAGGGACGGTAGTGGCACTGAAGCTTTCTTT	-	TRBJ1-1	-	TRBV3-1
CASSTRDRGHEQYF	TGTGCCAGTAGTACCCGGGACAGGGGGCACGAGCAGTACTTC	TRBD1	TRBJ2-7	few	TRBV19
CASTWRGGGPTDTQYF	TGTGCCAGCACCTGGAGGGGCGGGGGGCCCACAGATACGCAGTATTTT	TRBD2	TRBJ2-3	-	TRBV6-4
CASSANGGAAYQETQYF	TGTGCCAGCAGCGCCAATGGGGGAGCGGCGTACCAAGAGACCCAGTACTTC	-	TRBJ2-5	-	TRBV7-3
CASSRQVAGISETQYF	TGTGCCAGCAGCAGACAGGTTGCGGGTATCTCGGAGACCCAGTACTTC	-	TRBJ2-5	-	TRBV7-2
CASSKDRGRSNEKLFF	TGTGCCAGCAGCAAAGACAGGGGGCGGTCTAATGAAAAACTGTTTTTT	-	TRBJ1-4	-	TRBV21-1
CSARVGTGGYEQYF	TGCAGTGCTAGAGTCGGGACGGGAGGCTACGAGCAGTACTTC	TRBD2	TRBJ2-7	few	TRBV20-1
CASSGYARWTWARLEYGYTF	TGTGCCAGCAGTGGATATGCGCGTTGGACGTGGGCAAGGTTGGAGTATGGCTACACCTTC	-	TRBJ1-2	-	TRBV25-1
CVSSPRAGGIYEQYF	TGTGTCAGCAGCCCTAGAGCGGGTGGGATCTACGAGCAGTACTTC	-	TRBJ2-7	-	TRBV3-1
CASSGGGTGGETQYF	TGTGCCAGCAGTGGGGGAGGGACAGGGGGAGAGACCCAGTACTTC	TRBD1	TRBJ2-5	-	TRBV25-1
CASSGDRETQYF	TGTGCCAGCAGCGGCGATAGAGAGACCCAGTACTTC	-	TRBJ2-5	few	TRBV9
CSASPRSYEQYF	TGCAGTGCTTCTCCACGCAGCTACGAGCAGTACTTC	-	TRBJ2-7	few	TRBV20-1
CSAPNLAGGATQYF	TGCAGTGCACCGAACCTAGCGGGGGGGGCGACCCAGTACTTC	TRBD2	TRBJ2-5	-	TRBV20-1
CASSRGTGFFYNEQFF	TGCGCCAGCAGCCGCGGGACAGGGTTTTTTTACAATGAGCAGTTCTTC	TRBD1	TRBJ2-1	-	TRBV4-1
CSVYPPGGQETQYF	TGCAGCGTTTATCCCCCCGGGGGGCAAGAGACCCAGTACTTC	TRBD2	TRBJ2-5	-	TRBV29-1
CASTPRGGTYNEQFF	TGTGCCAGCACCCCTCGCGGGGGGACATACAATGAGCAGTTCTTC	TRBD2	TRBJ2-1	few	TRBV9
CASSFGPTNTEAFF	TGCGCCAGCAGCTTCGGCCCTACGAACACTGAAGCTTTCTTT	-	TRBJ1-1	-	TRBV5-1
CASSDKGSGYGYTF	TGCGCCAGCAGTGACAAGGGGTCGGGCTATGGCTACACCTTC	-	TRBJ1-2	-	TRBV10-2
CSASRDEAAPLFSGDYNEQFF	TGCAGTGCTAGCCGAGATGAGGCAGCTCCCCTCTTTAGCGGGGATTACAATGAGCAGTTCTTC	TRBD2	TRBJ2-1	-	TRBV20-1